What follows is one TCR beta chain and its context. The antigen is not known. These data originate in a study of OX40 agonist ivuxolimab in advanced cancers. Study overall: At doses from 0.01 to 10 mg/kg, patients were given intravenous ivuxolimab every 2 weeks. Study-level points and caveats: At 0.1 to 3.0 mg/kg, CD4+ and CD8+ blood T cells expanded clonally by week 6. Among the lowest levels of clonal expansion were found in partial responders at 0.1-3.0 mg/kg.

Trimming removed 0 bases at V and 8 bases at J, with 13 bases between. The germline gives CDR1 LGHNA, CDR2 YNFKEQ. The CDR3 spans 14 residues. Assay used: immunoSEQ multiplex PCR; TCRdb lists only in-frame clones, some missing. The table lists some 62,000 clones, around 74% of them singletons, with about 11% in the top ten. This chain connects TRBV4-2 to TRBJ1-2; TRBD1 is a possible D gene (5 bases). The clonotype comes from an adult with an advanced solid tumor such as melanoma, head and neck, liver or kidney cancer. The material was CD4+ or CD8+ T cells sorted from blood, obtained in a trial of the OX40 agonist ivuxolimab. The CDR3: CASSQDGAGPGYTF. CDR3 in DNA: TGTGCCAGCAGCCAAGATGGGGCAGGGCCCGGCTACACCTTC.